A single sample gave rise to the 4 T cell receptor beta chains below, sequenced in a study of cytomegalovirus exposure and HLA in healthy donors. It was with 60 Vbeta and 13 Jbeta primers that the PCR ran. Generated by immunoSEQ multiplex PCR, the TCRdb table keeps only in-frame clones and is missing some. The sample yields approximately 200,000 clones, roughly 80% seen once. The specimen sequenced was PBMCs. These receptors all come from a girl aged 5-17 years in good health and CMV-seronegative.

This clone was recorded a few times. J is TRBJ1-1 and V is TRBV15, with 9 bases fitting TRBD1. The CDR3 extends over 14 amino acids. The J segment lost 3 bases and the V segment lost 2 bases, leaving 1 base of the junction unmatched. The germline V gene has CDR1 LNHNV and CDR2 YYDKDF (reference sequence). CDR3 DNA sequence: TGTGCCACCAGCAGATGGGACAGGGACACTGAAGCTTTCTTT. Its protein product is CATSRWDRDTEAFF.

The chain uses TRBV18 and TRBJ1-1, with 7 bases aligning to TRBD1. CDR3 length equals 14 residues. Germline values: CDR1 KGHSH, CDR2 LQKENI. The junction had 3 bases not matched to a gene; V was cut back by 4 bases and J by 1 base. For the CDR3, the DNA is TGTGCCAGCTCACTCCCAGGGGGGAACACTGAAGCTTTCTTT. It translates to CASSLPGGNTEAFF. The whole variable domain, filled in from reference TRBV18 and TRBJ1-1, reads NAGVMQNPRHLVRRRGQEARLRCSPMKGHSHVYWYRQLPEEGLKFMVYLQKENIIDESGMPKERFSAEFPKEGPSILRIQQVVRGDSAAYFCASSLPGGNTEAFFGQGTRLTVV.

DNA of the CDR3: TGTGCCAGCAGTTTACCCCAGCGCGGGAGGGCCCCTCTCTACGAGCAGTACTTC. This codes for CASSLPQRGRAPLYEQYF. This chain connects TRBV28 to TRBJ2-7; 9 positions agree with TRBD2. Germline CDR1 is MDHEN and CDR2 is SYDVKM. V was clipped by 2 bases and J by 3 bases; unmatched bases: 14. This CDR3 has 18 residues.

This rearrangement joins TRBV4-2 to TRBJ1-5; tentatively, D is TRBD1 (6 bases). Trimming pared 0 bases from V and 2 bases from J, leaving 14 bases between. This CDR3 contains 17 residues. CDR1 is LGHNA, CDR2 YNFKEQ, per germline. The CDR3 bases are TGTGCCAGCAGCCAAGATTGTGGGGGGGCATGCAATCAGCCCCAGCATTTT. It specifies CASSQDCGGACNQPQHF.